The sequence of this TCR beta chain was determined in a study of blood T cells in healthy people across ages. Study results and caveats: Both higher diversity and more naive CD4+ cells marked long-lived donors when set against aged donors.

Sample-barcoded 5' priming and a J-beta primer mix drove a second PCR of about 6 to 12 cycles. Sequencing yielded, for each sample, at least 3 million paired-end reads carrying CDR3. A single record per CDR3 protein comes from TCRdb applying MiXCR to the 5' RACE reads. The data hold some 700,000 distinct CDR3 sequences, with approximately 22% observed a single time. As for this clonotype: Its specificity is unknown.

The germline V gene encodes CDR1 SGDLS and CDR2 YYNGEE. Trimming cost V 2 bases and J 4 bases, with 13 bases left between them. This CDR3 spans 14 amino acids. Sample: blood. This chain connects TRBV9 to TRBJ2-7; D call uncertain. This sequence originates from a man in his 70s in good health. In DNA, the CDR3 is TGTGCCAGCAGCGTGGAAAATTTTCTTTACGAGCAGTACTTC. Translating gives CASSVENFLYEQYF.